The clone carrying this TCR beta chain occurred many times. The target antigen is unknown. The CDR3 has 14 residues. Germline CDR1 and CDR2: MNHEY and SVGAGI. Trimming stripped 4 bases from V and 0 bases from J, with 10 bases between. The sample originates from a study of CD8 T cells in ankylosing spondylitis. TCRdb reprocessed the 5' RACE reads via MiXCR and lists one record per CDR3 protein. The repertoire consists of some 130,000 distinct CDR3 sequences, with roughly an eighth occurring once and the leading ten covering 2.5% to 3.5%. Study-wide points: Enrichment of disease-linked clones was reportedly significant in matched ankylosing spondylitis synovial fluid. A number of the motif variants had already been described in reactive arthritis synovial fluid and blood.

This TCR came from a female donor with ankylosing spondylitis or in good health (not recorded which). J is TRBJ2-7 and V is TRBV6-5; no clear D gene. The sample was blood, either unsorted or a sorted T cell fraction (not recorded which). CDR3 region: CASSLDPSSYEQYF. Written as DNA, the CDR3 is TGTGCCAGCAGTTTGGACCCTAGCTCCTACGAGCAGTACTTC.